The 18 T cell receptor beta chains in this list originate from one sample, sequenced in a study of cytomegalovirus exposure and HLA in healthy donors. The PCR employed 60 Vbeta primers together with 13 Jbeta primers. The repertoire was sequenced with immunoSEQ multiplex PCR; TCRdb's copy has only in-frame clones and lacks some. The sample shows over 100,000 clones, about three quarters of them seen only once. The sequenced sample consisted of PBMCs. Receptors were obtained from a man in his forties in good health and CMV-seropositive.

The J gene is TRBJ2-7, the V gene TRBV28; possible D gene TRBD1, 6 bases. With 6 bases removed from V and 7 bases from J, the gap between germline ends came to 16 bases. Germline V gene sequence: CDR1 MDHEN, CDR2 SYDVKM. This CDR3 is 13 amino acids long. CDR3 sequence: CASRGQGREEQYF. The CDR3 DNA follows: TGTGCCAGCAGGGGGCAGGGGAGAGAAGAGCAGTACTTC.

The J gene is TRBJ2-1, the V gene TRBV27; 9 positions match TRBD1. Germline lookup yields CDR1 MNHEY and CDR2 SMNVEV (reference sequence). J lost 12 bases, V lost 7 bases, and 10 bases had no gene match. The CDR3 consists of 13 residues. The CDR3 DNA is TGTGCCAGCACGGGACAGGGTAGTGGTGGGCAGTTCTTC. Protein sequence: CASTGQGSGGQFF.

The chain recombines TRBV28 with TRBJ2-7; perhaps TRBD1 as D (6 bases). Trimming shortened V by 7 bases and J by 0 bases, and 19 bases separated the two germline ends. Germline V CDR1 and CDR2: MDHEN, SYDVKM. There are 16 residues in the CDR3. CDR3 region: CASTQQGPSPSYEQYF. The CDR3 bases are TGTGCCAGCACTCAACAGGGACCATCCCCCTCCTACGAGCAGTACTTC.

This clone was recorded a few times. The chain uses TRBV29-1 and TRBJ2-3, with TRBD2 matching over 14 bases. Germline V gene data show CDR1 as SQVTM and CDR2 as ANQGSEA. V was pared by 4 bases and J by 3 bases, with 3 bases of the junction left unmatched. The CDR3 consists of 15 residues. CDR3 sequence (DNA): TGCAGCGTTGTCGGGACTAGCGGGGGAACAGATACGCAGTATTTT. Protein: CSVVGTSGGTDTQYF.

This chain connects TRBV9 to TRBJ1-2, with 8 bases matching TRBD1. V shed 0 bases, J shed 2 bases, and the junction held 3 bases outside the gene matches. CDR3 size: 15 residues. Germline lookup yields CDR1 SGDLS and CDR2 YYNGEE. The CDR3 region is CASSVGTGPNYGYTF. CDR3 bases: TGTGCCAGCAGCGTAGGGACAGGGCCGAACTATGGCTACACCTTC.

The chain employs TRBV27 and TRBJ2-3; a weak D match, TRBD2 (5 bases). The CDR3 covers 14 residues. Trimming took 5 bases from V and 2 from J, leaving 11 bases between them. Germline V gene sequence: CDR1 MNHEY, CDR2 SMNVEV (reference sequence). The DNA for the CDR3 is TGTGCCAGCAGTGAGGGATATCCCACAGATACGCAGTATTTT. Protein product: CASSEGYPTDTQYF.

The J gene is TRBJ1-6, the V gene TRBV6-5; 8 bases align to TRBD1. V was pared by 2 bases and J by 9 bases, with 3 bases of the junction left unmatched. The CDR3 length is 14 residues. Germline CDR1 and CDR2: MNHEY and SVGAGI. The CDR3 protein is CASSYNQGASPLHF. The CDR3, as DNA: TGTGCCAGCAGTTACAACCAGGGGGCTTCACCCCTCCACTTT.

This chain connects TRBV2 to TRBJ1-1, with 7 bases that match TRBD1. With V trimmed by 4 bases and J by 4 bases, 18 bases remained unmatched. From germline, CDR1 is SNHLY and CDR2 FYNNEI. There are 18 residues in the CDR3. The CDR3 spells CASSVLRDRVLMSTEAFF. CDR3 DNA: TGTGCCAGCAGTGTTCTGCGAGACAGGGTTCTCATGAGCACTGAAGCTTTCTTT.

The chain links TRBV9 to TRBJ2-6; tentatively, D is TRBD1 (6 bases). The CDR3 loop spans 17 amino acids. Between the trimmed V and J ends, which lost 4 bases and 0 bases, there was a span of 14 bases. The germline V gene encodes CDR1 SGDLS and CDR2 YYNGEE. The CDR3 sequence: CASSKTGDPSGANVLTF. In DNA form, the CDR3 reads TGTGCCAGCAGCAAGACAGGCGACCCCTCTGGGGCCAACGTCCTGACTTTC.

A few counts support this clone. This chain links TRBV19 with TRBJ1-4, with 7 positions matching TRBD1. The J segment lost 8 bases and the V segment lost 1 base, leaving 10 bases of the junction unmatched. Germline V gives CDR1 LNHDA, CDR2 SQIVND (reference sequence). This CDR3 contains 16 residues. The CDR3 nucleotides read TGTGCCAGTAGTATAGGGGACAGACAATCACAAGAAAAACTGTTTTTT. It specifies CASSIGDRQSQEKLFF.

The J gene is TRBJ2-3, the V gene TRBV6-4, with 13 bases fitting TRBD2. Germline assignment: CDR1 MRHNA and CDR2 SNTAGT. CDR3 length: 14 amino acids. V shed 5 bases, J shed 6 bases, and the junction held 2 bases outside the gene matches. The CDR3 is CASSLTSGRDTQYF. The CDR3 nucleotides are TGTGCCAGCAGTTTGACTAGCGGGAGGGATACGCAGTATTTT.

The V and J genes are TRBV7-6 and TRBJ2-1; 7 nucleotides agree with TRBD1. This CDR3 contains 15 residues. Germline values: CDR1 SGHVS, CDR2 FNYEAQ. Trimming cost V 1 base and J 7 bases; bases outside gene matches: 7. The CDR3 sequence is CASSLEGAGVNEQFF. Here the CDR3 DNA reads TGTGCCAGCAGCTTAGAGGGGGCGGGCGTGAATGAGCAGTTCTTC.

The chain has TRBV27 and TRBJ2-1, with 7 bases matching TRBD2. Trimming at V came to 7 bases and at J to 9 bases, leaving 18 bases not matched to a gene. The CDR3 extends over 16 amino acids. Germline CDR1 and CDR2: MNHEY and SMNVEV (reference sequence). The DNA for the CDR3 is TGTGCCAGCACCTGGGACTACCGAACCGTTCAAGGTGAGCAGTTCTTC. This gives the protein CASTWDYRTVQGEQFF.

The rearrangement joins TRBV9 to TRBJ2-7; possibly TRBD2 for D (6 bases). V lost 0 bases and J 9 bases, leaving 19 bases between the germline ends. Germline CDR1 reads SGDLS; CDR2 reads YYNGEE. This CDR3 has 15 amino acids. The CDR3 DNA follows: TGTGCCAGCAGCGTAGACGGGGACTCCGAGATTGGGCAGTACTTC. Protein product: CASSVDGDSEIGQYF.

This clone was counted between two and nine times. This chain connects TRBV5-6 to TRBJ2-7; D possibly corresponds to TRBD1 (5 bases). V was shortened by 4 bases and J by 0 bases, with 14 bases between the two germline ends. The V gene's germline CDR1 is SGHDT and CDR2 YYEEEE. The length of the CDR3 is 15 residues. CDR3 loop: CASSPGYRSSYEQYF. For the CDR3, the DNA is TGTGCCAGCAGCCCAGGGTACAGGAGCTCCTACGAGCAGTACTTC. Full variable domain (outside the CDR3, taken from reference TRBV5-6 and TRBJ2-7): DAGVTQSPTHLIKTRGQQVTLRCSPKSGHDTVSWYQQALGQGPQFIFQYYEEEERQRGNFPDRFSGHQFPNYSSELNVNALLLGDSALYLCASSPGYRSSYEQYFGPGTRLTVT.

V is TRBV9 and J is TRBJ2-2, with D uncertain. Trimming pared 0 bases from V and 6 bases from J, leaving 3 bases between. The germline V gene has CDR1 SGDLS and CDR2 YYNGEE. This CDR3 comprises 12 residues. The CDR3 loop reads CASSVAAGELFF. DNA for the CDR3: TGTGCCAGCAGCGTAGCGGCCGGGGAGCTGTTTTTT.

This sequence joins TRBV6-6 and TRBJ1-6; 9 bases map to TRBD1. The J segment lost 10 bases and the V segment lost 2 bases, leaving 6 bases of the junction unmatched. Germline V lookup: CDR1 MNHNY, CDR2 SVGAGI (reference sequence). The CDR3 loop spans 15 amino acids. The CDR3 region has the DNA TGTGCCAGCAGTTACCGGGACAGGGTTGGCTCACCCCTCCACTTT. Encoded protein: CASSYRDRVGSPLHF.

This clone appeared a few times. V is TRBV5-1 and J is TRBJ2-5, with D perhaps matching TRBD2 (6 bases). V gave up 2 bases and J gave up 5 bases, with 10 bases separating them. From germline, CDR1 is SGHRS and CDR2 YFSETQ. The CDR3 consists of 13 residues. CDR3 residues: CASSFGGGETQYF. The CDR3 bases are TGCGCCAGCAGCTTCGGGGGAGGTGAGACCCAGTACTTC.